This entry features one T cell receptor (beta chain) sequence. Its antigen is undetermined. Being one base from a much bigger clone, this may be a read error. These data come from a study of regulatory T cells in long-lasting Graves disease. Combining iRepertoire HTBI primers with Arm-PCR of CDR3 regions, the authors built TCR beta libraries. In the original processing: Across all samples, under 65 TRBV segments and about 13 TRBJ segments were identified. TCRdb reprocessed the multiplex PCR reads with MiXCR, giving one entry per CDR3 protein. The V and J calls follow TCRdb's processing rather than the paper's. The profile shows about 320,000 distinct CDR3 sequences, 15% to 20% of them singletons. The time point was: newly diagnosed GD, antithyroid drugs for less than 3 months. The TCR library was prepared using RNA isolated from PBMCs. General study results and limits: Persistent patients shared more public clonotypes (under 3,000) than newly diagnosed patients (under 1,000).

Sequencing used peripheral blood mononuclear cells (PBMCs), obtained at new diagnosis, from a patient treated with antithyroid drugs. The receptor was derived from a female donor with Graves disease.

This chain's CDR3 is CASSISFARWANQPQHF. DNA for the CDR3: TGTGCCAGTAGTATATCATTCGCCCGGTGGGCAAATCAGCCCCAGCATTTT. The rearrangement links TRBV19 to TRBJ1-5; the D is unclear. V was shortened by 2 bases and J by 4 bases, with 18 bases between the two germline ends. The CDR3 has 17 residues. CDR1 and CDR2 (germline): LNHDA, SQIVND (reference sequence).